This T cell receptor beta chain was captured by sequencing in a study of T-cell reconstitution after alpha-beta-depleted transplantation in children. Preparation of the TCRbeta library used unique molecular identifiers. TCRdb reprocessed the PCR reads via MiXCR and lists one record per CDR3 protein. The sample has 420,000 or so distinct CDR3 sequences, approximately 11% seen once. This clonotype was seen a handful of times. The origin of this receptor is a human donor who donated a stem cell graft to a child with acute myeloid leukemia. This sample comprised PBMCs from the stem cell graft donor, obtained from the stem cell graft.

DNA for the CDR3: TGTGCCAGCAGCCCTCGGGCTAGCGGCAGAACCTACAATGAGCAGTTCTTC. Its translation: CASSPRASGRTYNEQFF. The chain is built from TRBV7-9 and TRBJ2-1, with TRBD2 matching over 7 bases. The CDR3 extends over 17 amino acids. Germline loops: CDR1 SEHNR, CDR2 FQNEAQ (reference sequence). J gave up 2 bases and V 5 bases, and 12 bases lay outside the gene matches.